These T cell receptor beta chains were read from a single sample in a study of blood T cell repertoires in COVID-19. Produced via immunoSEQ multiplex PCR; TCRdb's table is partial and in-frame only. This sample yields around 81,000 clones, of which approximately 88% are seen a single time; about 7.3% belongs to the top ten. Sequenced sample: peripheral blood. The origin of the receptors is a man between 65 and 79 years old with acute or convalescent COVID-19. CDR3s include the opening cysteine and the closing phenylalanine or tryptophan. Each record gives: clone size, J gene, V gene, D gene, CDR3 length, CDR3 protein, CDR3 DNA. D genes are given only for firm matches. Clone size is stated in some rows and not others, as once, few, many or a class when expanded.

. TRBJ2-1 TRBV5-4 TRBD2 15 CASSFGLAGGYEQFF TGTGCCAGCAGCTTCGGCCTAGCGGGGGGGTATGAGCAGTTCTTC
. TRBJ2-3 TRBV3-1/TRBV3-2 TRBD2 17 CASSHSGLAGVGDTQYF TGTGCCAGCAGCCATTCTGGACTAGCGGGAGTAGGTGATACGCAGTATTTT
. TRBJ2-3 TRBV5-1 . 14 CASSWGLSTDTQYF TGCGCCAGCAGCTGGGGACTTTCCACAGATACGCAGTATTTT
. TRBJ2-7 TRBV29-1 TRBD1 13 CSARTGQNYEQYF TGCAGCGCCCGGACGGGACAGAACTACGAGCAGTACTTC
. TRBJ1-2 TRBV10-3 . 15 CAISESEGNNYGYTF TGTGCCATCAGTGAGTCGGAGGGGAACAACTATGGCTACACCTTC
few TRBJ1-2 TRBV9 . 16 CASSAGTDSLSYGYTF TGTGCCAGCAGCGCGGGGACGGACAGCCTATCCTATGGCTACACCTTC
. TRBJ2-7 TRBV4-3 . 13 CASSQDTMVEQYF TGCGCCAGCAGCCAAGATACTATGGTTGAGCAGTACTTC
. TRBJ1-5 TRBV7-2 . 16 CASSLEIGGYGQPQHF TGTGCCAGCAGCTTAGAAATAGGGGGTTATGGACAGCCCCAGCATTTT
. TRBJ2-1 TRBV4-3 TRBD2 16 CASSQDRAGGYNEQFF TGCGCCAGCAGCCAAGATCGAGCGGGGGGGTACAATGAGCAGTTCTTC
. TRBJ2-3 TRBV7-3 . 15 CASSSQGPAGSTQYF TGTGCCAGCAGCTCCCAGGGTCCCGCCGGGTCTACGCAGTATTTT
. TRBJ1-5 TRBV6-5 . 13 CASKPGANQPQHF TGTGCCAGCAAACCGGGAGCCAATCAGCCCCAGCATTTT
. TRBJ2-7 TRBV7-8 . 14 CASSLGTASYEQYF TGTGCCAGCAGCTTAGGGACTGCCTCCTACGAGCAGTACTTC
. TRBJ1-1 TRBV28 TRBD1 14 CASSLGFPTGEAFF TGTGCCAGCAGTTTGGGTTTCCCGACAGGGGAAGCTTTCTTT
. TRBJ2-1 TRBV12-2 . 20 CASRLPHTAGTSGGGCEQFF TGTGCAAGTCGCTTACCACACACCGCTGGAACTAGCGGGGGGGGGTGTGAGCAGTTCTTC
. TRBJ2-7 TRBV27 TRBD2 18 CASRHTSGRSIGSYEQYF TGTGCCAGCAGACACACTAGCGGGAGATCGATAGGCTCCTACGAGCAGTACTTC
. TRBJ1-6 TRBV28 . 12 CASSLEDSPLHF TGTGCCAGCAGTTTAGAGGATTCACCCCTCCACTTT
. TRBJ1-1 TRBV11-2 . 15 CASTPLQGVNTEAFF TGTGCCAGCACCCCCTTACAGGGCGTGAACACTGAAGCTTTCTTT
. TRBJ2-2 TRBV19 TRBD2 16 CASSTLGLANTGELFF TGTGCCAGTAGTACCTTGGGACTAGCGAACACCGGGGAGCTGTTTTTT
. TRBJ1-2 TRBV7-2 TRBD1 16 CASSLDWTGTFYGYTF TGTGCCAGCAGCTTAGATTGGACAGGGACCTTCTATGGCTACACCTTC
few TRBJ1-4 TRBV30 . 14 CAWSAGRGGEKLFF TGTGCCTGGAGTGCGGGGCGCGGGGGGGAAAAACTGTTTTTT
. TRBJ2-1 TRBV12-3/TRBV12-4 . 13 CASSLSRGGEQFF TGTGCCAGCAGTTTATCTCGCGGCGGTGAGCAGTTCTTC
. TRBJ1-6 TRBV5-1 . 14 CASSDLGRDSPLHF TGCGCCAGCAGCGACCTTGGGCGGGATTCACCCCTCCACTTT
. TRBJ1-6 TRBV14 . 16 CASSPRGPLYASPLHF TGTGCCAGCAGCCCGCGGGGGCCCCTATACGCTTCACCCCTCCACTTT
. TRBJ2-1 TRBV10-3 . 14 CAISAGTGYNEQFF TGTGCCATCAGTGCAGGTACAGGATACAATGAGCAGTTCTTC
. TRBJ2-1 TRBV6-4 TRBD1 15 CASSPGTGSYNEQFF TGTGCCAGCAGCCCCGGGACAGGGTCGTACAATGAGCAGTTCTTC
. TRBJ2-3 TRBV19 TRBD2 13 CASTGGGTDTQYF TGTGCCAGTACGGGGGGAGGGACAGATACGCAGTATTTT
. TRBJ2-2 TRBV3-1/TRBV3-2 . 15 CASSQVGNSAGELFF TGTGCCAGCAGCCAAGTAGGGAATAGCGCCGGGGAGCTGTTTTTT
few TRBJ1-2 TRBV28 . 14 CASSLSRGHQGYTF TGTGCCAGCAGTTTGTCCAGGGGACACCAGGGCTACACCTTC
. TRBJ1-2 TRBV3-1/TRBV3-2 . 15 CASSQFSGQSYGYTF TGTGCCAGCAGCCAATTCTCTGGACAGAGCTATGGCTACACCTTC
once TRBJ2-3 TRBV6-2/TRBV6-3 TRBD2 17 CASSYGSSGGYTDTQYF TGTGCCAGCAGTTACGGTAGTAGCGGGGGTTACACAGATACGCAGTATTTT
few TRBJ2-2 TRBV19 . 13 CASSAGANGELFF TGTGCCAGCAGCGCGGGGGCTAACGGGGAGCTGTTTTTT
. TRBJ1-5 TRBV5-6 TRBD1 16 CASSLLGQGSNQPQHF TGTGCCAGCAGCTTGCTGGGACAGGGCTCCAATCAGCCCCAGCATTTT
. TRBJ2-3 TRBV9 . 15 CASSVEGGAADTQYF TGTGCCAGCAGCGTAGAGGGGGGGGCCGCAGATACGCAGTATTTT
. TRBJ2-7 TRBV21-1 . 16 CASSKLPGQKVSEQYF TGTGCCAGCAGCAAACTTCCCGGACAAAAGGTCTCCGAGCAGTACTTC
. TRBJ1-2 TRBV7-9 TRBD1 15 CASSLTTGQGYGYTF TGTGCCAGCAGCCTAACGACGGGACAGGGGTATGGCTACACCTTC
. TRBJ2-3 TRBV5-1 . 13 CASSTRRTDTQYF TGCGCCAGCAGCACCCGTCGGACAGATACGCAGTATTTT
. TRBJ2-7 TRBV15 . 13 CATSNTLTYEQYF TGTGCCACCAGCAATACCCTAACCTACGAGCAGTACTTC
. TRBJ1-1 TRBV19 TRBD1 12 CASSARTGMAFF TGTGCCAGTAGTGCCAGGACAGGGATGGCTTTCTTT
. TRBJ1-4 TRBV18 TRBD1 14 CASSPTGQGEKLFF TGTGCCAGCTCACCTACGGGACAGGGAGAAAAACTGTTTTTT